This TCR beta chain was identified during a study of blood T cell repertoires in COVID-19. Study context: Specimens from acute and convalescent COVID-19 originated in the United States, Italy and Spain. The analysed material was cDNA or gDNA that came from T cells, B-cell-depleted T cells, or PBMCs.

Source study methods: Estimation of nucleated cell counts was performed using reference gene primer amplification. The repertoire was sequenced with immunoSEQ multiplex PCR; TCRdb's copy has only in-frame clones and lacks some. That table gives V, J and clone size, and the DNA gave D and trimming. Here the sample spans about 190,000 clones, roughly 80% being singletons. V trimming: 0 bases; J trimming: 7 bases; junction bases outside the gene matches: 5. The CDR3 contains 15 residues. Germline V gene data show CDR1 as SGHRS and CDR2 as YFSETQ. Participants' reported clinical history set cohort assignment.

This sequence joins TRBV5-1 and TRBJ1-3; TRBD1 agrees at 9 bases. Sequencing was carried out using PBMCs or T cells enriched from blood (not recorded which). The source of this sequence is a woman aged 60-75 years with acute COVID-19. The CDR3 here is CASSLEGQGTNTIYF. Here the CDR3 DNA reads TGCGCCAGCAGCTTGGAGGGACAGGGTACGAACACCATATATTTT.